This T cell receptor beta chain was sequenced during a study of T cells after yellow fever vaccination. The wider study: SMART-Seq v4 Ultra Low Input served to prepare low-cell-number fractions.

Overall study results and limits: There was a small share of clonotypes that showed up in both the CD4 and CD8 compartments. Post-booster repertoires again held most primary-vaccination clones (96% CD4, approximately 90% CD8).

J lost 5 bases, V lost 5 bases, and 8 bases had no gene match. From germline, CDR1 is MRHNA and CDR2 SNTAGT. This CDR3 has 14 residues. They built TCR cDNA with 5'RACE template switching, a step that put in a universal primer site and UMIs. One entry per CDR3 protein results from TCRdb running MiXCR on the 5' RACE reads. Among over 65,000 distinct CDR3 sequences listed, 10% to 15% were seen once. V gene TRBV6-4 combines with J gene TRBJ2-7, with 8 bases fitting TRBD1. This TCR came from a man in his late teens or twenties who received the YFV17D yellow fever vaccine. The material was CD8+ T cells not binding an NS4B(214-222) dextramer, sorted from PBMCs, obtained around 3 weeks after the first yellow fever vaccination. Written as DNA, the CDR3 is TGTGCCAGCAGTCAAACAGGGGGAGTAGACGAGCAGTACTTC. Its protein product is CASSQTGGVDEQYF.